This is a list of T cell receptor beta chains from one sample in a study of T cell repertoires in cytomegalovirus infection. TCRdb called the reads again in MiXCR, with one record for every CDR3 protein. The sample yields approximately 170,000 distinct CDR3 sequences, about 15% seen once. The specimen sequenced was CD8+ T cells from PBMCs. These receptors originate from a human donor in good health (CMV status not recorded). Some clones in this sample may be carry-over from other donors' samples. Each CDR3 is given with its conserved first and last residue. The D gene is left open where the match is weak. The size field is filled for only some rows; it gives once, few, many or a size class.

v_gene,abundance,d_gene,j_gene,CDR3nt,CDR3aa
TRBV7-2,.,.,TRBJ2-6,TGTGCCAGCGAACCAAGGTACGCGGATTTCTCTGGGGCCAACGTCCTGACTTTC,CASEPRYADFSGANVLTF
TRBV29-1,many,.,TRBJ2-1,TGCAGCGTTGAGGCTCCAGTGGGGGTTAACAATGAGCAGTTCTTC,CSVEAPVGVNNEQFF
TRBV6-2/TRBV6-3,few,TRBD1,TRBJ1-1,TGTGCCAGCAGCCGGGACAGTCCAGTGAACACTGAAGCTTTCTTT,CASSRDSPVNTEAFF
TRBV7-2,.,.,TRBJ2-7,TGTGCCAGCAGCACGGACTCCTACTACGAGCAGTACTTC,CASSTDSYYEQYF
TRBV20-1,few,TRBD2,TRBJ2-5,TGCAGTGCTATAACTAGCGGGCAAGAGACCCAGTACTTC,CSAITSGQETQYF
TRBV7-2,few,.,TRBJ2-7,TGTGCCAGCAGCCCCGCGAAGGACGAGCAGTACTTC,CASSPAKDEQYF
TRBV5-1,.,.,TRBJ2-1,TGCGCCAGCAGCTTGGCCTCTACGTTCCGAGAAGGGAACAATGAGCAGTTCTTC,CASSLASTFREGNNEQFF
TRBV7-9,few,.,TRBJ2-4,TGTGCCAGCAGCCCCGGGACAAGTTACAAGAACATTCAGTACTTC,CASSPGTSYKNIQYF
TRBV12-3/TRBV12-4,few,.,TRBJ2-3,TGTGCCAGCAGCCCTACGTCAGATACGCAGTATTTT,CASSPTSDTQYF
TRBV7-8,few,.,TRBJ1-6,TGTGCCAGCAGCTTGGGGGGCTCCTATAATTCACCCCTCCACTTT,CASSLGGSYNSPLHF
TRBV6-6,few,.,TRBJ2-7,TGTGCCAGCAGTCAGGACTACGAGCAGTACTTC,CASSQDYEQYF
TRBV12-3/TRBV12-4,.,.,TRBJ1-1,TGTGCCAGCAGTTCGGTAGGGGCTGAAGCTTTCTTT,CASSSVGAEAFF
TRBV5-1,.,.,TRBJ1-5,TGCGCCAGCAGCTTGTCGGGGGGCGGCAATCAGCCCCAGCATTTT,CASSLSGGGNQPQHF
TRBV20-1,few,.,TRBJ2-5,TGCAGTGCTAGAGATCACACTAGCATAAAGACCCAGTACTTC,CSARDHTSIKTQYF
TRBV7-9,.,.,TRBJ1-6,TGTGCCAGCAGCTCGCCGGGGGTCAATAATTCACCCCTCCACTTT,CASSSPGVNNSPLHF
TRBV24-1,few,.,TRBJ1-2,TGTGCCACCAGTGATTCCGGCAGAAGCTATGGCTACACCTTC,CATSDSGRSYGYTF
TRBV14,.,.,TRBJ2-3,TGTGCCAGCAGCCAACGGGATGTTAATCCTAGCACAGATACGCAGTATTTT,CASSQRDVNPSTDTQYF
TRBV11-1,.,.,TRBJ2-1,TGTGCCAGCAGCGCCCCCGGGACGGCCATGAGAGATGAGCAGTTCTTC,CASSAPGTAMRDEQFF
TRBV28,.,TRBD2,TRBJ2-1,TGTGCCAGCAGTTCGCGGATAGCGGGAGGGTACAATGAGCAGTTCTTC,CASSSRIAGGYNEQFF
TRBV2,.,TRBD2,TRBJ2-2,TGTGCCAGCAGTGAATTGGCTAGCGGGAAGTTGGGCTACAACACCGGGGAGCTGTTTTTT,CASSELASGKLGYNTGELFF
TRBV9,once,.,TRBJ2-1,TGTGCCAGCAGCGTAGGGATAGGCTACAATGAGCAGTTCTTC,CASSVGIGYNEQFF
TRBV6-1,many,.,TRBJ2-3,TGTGCCAGCAGTGATCAAGGCCCAGATACGCAGTATTTT,CASSDQGPDTQYF
TRBV7-6,medium-sized,TRBD2,TRBJ2-1,TGTGCCAGCAGCTTAAGTAGCGGGCCCTCCTACAATGAGCAGTTCTTC,CASSLSSGPSYNEQFF
TRBV7-8,few,TRBD2,TRBJ2-3,TGTGCCAGCAGCTTAGAGGGGCTAGCGGGAGGAAGAAATACGCAGTATTTT,CASSLEGLAGGRNTQYF
TRBV28,.,TRBD2,TRBJ2-1,TGTGCCAGCAGCCGATCCGGGACTAGCGGCTACAATGAGCAGTTCTTC,CASSRSGTSGYNEQFF
TRBV29-1,few,TRBD2,TRBJ2-7,TGCAGCGTTGAAGGGGGACTAGCGGACGAGCAGTACTTC,CSVEGGLADEQYF
TRBV12-3/TRBV12-4,few,.,TRBJ1-5,TGTGCCAGCAGCCCTGGGACTAATCAGCCCCAGCATTTT,CASSPGTNQPQHF
TRBV20-1,few,.,TRBJ2-1,TGCAGTGCCACCTTTAGGACTACCTCCTACAATGAGCAGTTCTTC,CSATFRTTSYNEQFF
TRBV28,.,TRBD2,TRBJ2-7,TGTGCCAGCAGTTTTGGCGGGAGCGGGTACGAGCAGTACTTC,CASSFGGSGYEQYF
TRBV7-3,many,.,TRBJ2-1,TGTGCCAGCAGCTTAGTCAGTCGGAACAATGAGCAGTTCTTC,CASSLVSRNNEQFF
TRBV12-3/TRBV12-4,.,TRBD2,TRBJ2-7,TGTGCCAGCCGGGAGGCTTCCTACGAGCAGTACTTC,CASREASYEQYF
TRBV10-3,few,.,TRBJ2-1,TGTGCCATCAGTGCTACAGAGAGCTCCTACAATGAGCAGTTCTTC,CAISATESSYNEQFF
TRBV4-3,once,TRBD2,TRBJ2-1,TGCGCCAGCAGCCAGTCGACTAGCGGGAGGTCCAATGAGCAGTTCTTC,CASSQSTSGRSNEQFF
TRBV20-1,.,.,TRBJ2-4,TGCAGTGCTAACCTCGGGACACAGAAAAACATTCAGTACTTC,CSANLGTQKNIQYF
TRBV4-3,.,.,TRBJ1-3,TGCGCCAGCAGCCAAGCGACCGGCTCTGGAAACACCATATATTTT,CASSQATGSGNTIYF
TRBV7-6,once,.,TRBJ2-5,TGTGCCAGCAGCCCGGCCGTCAGGGGCCGGGAGGAGACCCAGTACTTC,CASSPAVRGREETQYF
TRBV6-2/TRBV6-3,few,.,TRBJ1-2,TGTGCCAGCGGCAAAACGGAAGATGGCTACACCTTC,CASGKTEDGYTF
TRBV4-3,.,.,TRBJ2-7,TGCGCCAGCAGCCAATCCCCAGTGCCCTACGAGCAGTACTTC,CASSQSPVPYEQYF
TRBV6-8,few,TRBD2,TRBJ2-1,TGTGCCAGCAGCACGGTGGCAAAGGGAGGGGATGAGCAGTTCTTC,CASSTVAKGGDEQFF
TRBV20-1,.,TRBD2,TRBJ2-1,TGCAGTGCTCCCCGACTAGCCCATGAGCAGTTCTTC,CSAPRLAHEQFF
TRBV11-1,.,.,TRBJ2-7,TGTGCCAGCAGCAGTCCGGGGACTTCCTACGAGCAGTACTTC,CASSSPGTSYEQYF
TRBV7-2,.,.,TRBJ2-3,TGTGCCAGCAGGGGCCCCGGAGATACGCAGTATTTT,CASRGPGDTQYF